The 13 T cell receptor beta chains below were found in one sample sequenced in a study of cytotoxic CD8 clonotypes in ibrutinib-treated CLL. Profiling relied on immunoSEQ multiplex PCR, and the TCRdb table lists in-frame clones only, not all of them. The table has about 270,000 clones, roughly 76% seen once. The sample was PBMCs, taken at disease progression, from a patient treated with ibrutinib. The receptors here all came from a human donor with chronic lymphocytic leukemia.

The chain carries TRBV28 and TRBJ2-1, with 11 bases that match TRBD2. V lost 6 bases, J lost 1 base, and 8 bases stayed unmatched. The CDR3 length is 17 residues. Germline V gives CDR1 MDHEN, CDR2 SYDVKM. The CDR3 reads CASSAPSSGRSYNEQFF. DNA of the CDR3: TGTGCCAGCAGCGCTCCCTCTAGCGGGAGGTCCTACAATGAGCAGTTCTTC.

The rearrangement links TRBV7-2 to TRBJ1-3; unclear D gene. Germline V gene sequence: CDR1 SGHTA, CDR2 FQGNSA. The CDR3 is 17 amino acids. Trimming removed 5 bases at V and 0 bases at J, with 17 bases between. In DNA, the CDR3 is TGTGCCAGCAGCAGCCCGCCCATGGTTTACTCTGGAAACACCATATATTTT. Translation: CASSSPPMVYSGNTIYF. Together with reference TRBV7-2 and TRBJ1-3, the CDR3 gives the full variable domain: GAGVSQSPSNKVTEKGKDVELRCDPISGHTALYWYRQSLGQGLEFLIYFQGNSAPDKSGLPSDRFSAERTGGSVSTLTIQRTQQEDSAVYLCASSSPPMVYSGNTIYFGEGSWLTVV.

The rearrangement joins TRBV29-1 to TRBJ2-7; TRBD2 matches at 12 bases. Germline assignment: CDR1 SQVTM and CDR2 ANQGSEA. The trim removed 1 base at V and 11 bases at J, leaving 12 bases unmatched. The CDR3 is 15 amino acids. The CDR3 loop is CSVEVRTSGTPGEYF. As DNA, the CDR3 is TGCAGCGTTGAAGTTAGGACTAGCGGGACACCCGGGGAGTACTTC.

The V and J genes are TRBV9 and TRBJ1-2; D is possibly TRBD1 (5 bases). CDR1 is SGDLS, CDR2 YYNGEE, per germline. This CDR3 contains 16 residues. V was trimmed by 2 bases and J by 6 bases, leaving 20 bases between them. This chain's CDR3 is CASSVRPGKAVNGYTF. The CDR3 bases are TGTGCCAGCAGCGTTCGACCAGGGAAGGCAGTTAATGGCTACACCTTC.

The chain joins TRBV11-2 to TRBJ2-7; weak D call: TRBD2 (5 bases). The V end was cut by 5 bases, the J end by 3 bases, with 20 bases between. Per germline, CDR1 SGHAT and CDR2 FQNNGV. The CDR3 sequence is 16 residues long. CDR3 amino acids: CASSPTTAGGFYEQYF. CDR3 sequence (DNA): TGTGCCAGCAGCCCTACGACTGCTGGAGGATTCTACGAGCAGTACTTC.

The genes are TRBV14 and TRBJ2-2, with 9 bases lining up with TRBD1. The V segment lost 4 bases and the J segment 8 bases; nucleotides outside the gene matches: 8. The CDR3 has 15 amino acids. Germline CDR1 and CDR2: SGHDN and FVKESK. CDR3 nucleotides: TGTGCCAGCAGCCGAGGCTTACAGGGGGCGGGGGAGCTGTTTTTT. As protein: CASSRGLQGAGELFF.

The gene calls are TRBV5-1 and TRBJ2-7; 8 positions match TRBD1. V shed 4 bases, J shed 6 bases, and the junction held 6 bases outside the gene matches. CDR3 size: 13 residues. Germline CDR1 reads SGHRS; CDR2 reads YFSETQ. CDR3 residues: CASSRTGWIEQYF. CDR3 coding DNA: TGCGCCAGCAGCAGGACAGGGTGGATCGAGCAGTACTTC.

The V call is TRBV28, the J call TRBJ1-5; D is unclear. This CDR3 spans 16 amino acids. CDR1 MDHEN and CDR2 SYDVKM come from the germline V gene. V was shortened by 2 bases and J by 9 bases, with 20 bases between the two germline ends. The CDR3, as DNA: TGTGCCAGCAGTTTAATTCAAGGCGGATACGAGTCGCCCCAGCATTTT. Its translation: CASSLIQGGYESPQHF.

In nucleotides, the CDR3 is TGTGCCACCAGCAGAGATGACAGGGATCCTAACTATGGCTACACCTTC. It translates to CATSRDDRDPNYGYTF. The chain is built from TRBV15 and TRBJ1-2, with 7 bases aligning to TRBD1. This CDR3 region has 16 residues. Germline CDR1 reads LNHNV; CDR2 reads YYDKDF (reference sequence). V gave up 0 bases and J gave up 0 bases; unmatched junction bases: 4.

This chain connects TRBV25-1 to TRBJ2-3; 7 bases agree with TRBD1. There are 13 residues in the CDR3. Germline V gene data show CDR1 as MGHDK and CDR2 as SYGVNS. V shed 6 bases, J shed 4 bases, and the junction held 4 bases outside the gene matches. The DNA for the CDR3 is TGTGCCAGCAGGATAACAGGGGCAGATACGCAGTATTTT. Its translation is CASRITGADTQYF.

The chain employs TRBV5-1 and TRBJ2-3; 11 bases map to TRBD2. Per the germline V gene, CDR1 is SGHRS and CDR2 is YFSETQ. CDR3 length equals 16 residues. The trim removed 5 bases at V and 11 bases at J, leaving 16 bases unmatched. CDR3 bases: TGCGCCAGCAGACTAGCGGGAGACGGGGGGAGCCGGCGGCAGTATTTT. Protein product: CASRLAGDGGSRRQYF. Based on the CDR3 plus reference TRBV5-1 and TRBJ2-3, the full variable domain is KAGVTQTPRYLIKTRGQQVTLSCSPISGHRSVSWYQQTPGQGLQFLFEYFSETQRNKGNFPGRFSGRQFSNSRSEMNVSTLELGDSALYLCASRLAGDGGSRRQYFGPGTRLTVL.

The chain is built from TRBV2 and TRBJ1-5, with D perhaps TRBD1 (5 bases). The CDR3 length is 15 residues. Germline-derived CDR1 and CDR2 are SNHLY and FYNNEI. V was cut by 6 bases and J by 5 bases, with 17 bases left in between. The CDR3 sequence is CASRRTGDRDQPQHF. The DNA of the CDR3 is TGTGCCAGCAGAAGAACGGGGGATAGGGATCAGCCCCAGCATTTT.

This chain joins TRBV5-1 and TRBJ2-7; D possibly matches TRBD1 or TRBD2 (5 bases each). Germline V gene lookup returns CDR1 SGHRS and CDR2 YFSETQ. The ends were cut back, 0 bases at V and 6 bases at J, with 7 bases in the middle. CDR3 length: 12 residues. The CDR3: CASSLAGAEQYF. In DNA, the CDR3 is TGCGCCAGCAGCTTGGCCGGGGCCGAGCAGTACTTC.